This TCR beta chain was identified in a study of cytomegalovirus exposure and HLA in healthy donors. The CDR3 runs 16 residues. As regards this clone: The antigen is not known.

Here immunoSEQ multiplex PCR was the method, and the copy in TCRdb shows in-frame clones only, minus some. There are around 120,000 clones in the sample; about 85% occur only once, and about 4.3% lies in the top ten. Study results and caveats: It was around 160 TCR beta chains that were listed as cytomegalovirus-associated. Whilst most TCR sequences proved rare, a subset of public TCRs occurred across many donors.

The chain joins TRBV12-2 to TRBJ2-2; the table's D call, TRBD2, was not checked against the DNA. TRBV12-2 has pseudogene status. The clonotype originates from a man younger than 35 in good health and CMV-seropositive. Sequencing used PBMCs. CDR3 DNA sequence: TGTGCAAGTCGCCCACTTCTCCCGATGAACACCGGGGAGCTGTTTTTT. Residues: CASRPLLPMNTGELFF.